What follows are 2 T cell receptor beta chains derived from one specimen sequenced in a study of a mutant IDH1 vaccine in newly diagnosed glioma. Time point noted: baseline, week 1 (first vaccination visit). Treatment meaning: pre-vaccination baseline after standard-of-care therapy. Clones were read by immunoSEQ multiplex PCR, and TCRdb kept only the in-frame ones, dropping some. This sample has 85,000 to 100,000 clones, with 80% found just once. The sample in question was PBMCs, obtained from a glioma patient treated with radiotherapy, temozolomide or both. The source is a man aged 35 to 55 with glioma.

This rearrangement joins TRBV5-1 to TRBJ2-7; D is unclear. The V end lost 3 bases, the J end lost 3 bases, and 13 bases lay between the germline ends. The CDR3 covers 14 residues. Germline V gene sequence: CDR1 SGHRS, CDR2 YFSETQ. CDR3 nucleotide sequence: TGCGCCAGCAGCTGGTCGAGTGGCCTCTACGAGCAGTACTTC. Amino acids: CASSWSSGLYEQYF.

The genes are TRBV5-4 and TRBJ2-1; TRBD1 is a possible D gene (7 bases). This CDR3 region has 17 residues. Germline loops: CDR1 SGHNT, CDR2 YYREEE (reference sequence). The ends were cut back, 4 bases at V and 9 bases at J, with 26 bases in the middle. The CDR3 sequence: CASSTRTGRGVLAEQFF. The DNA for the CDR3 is TGTGCCAGCAGCACCAGGACAGGTAGGGGGGTCCTGGCTGAGCAGTTCTTC.